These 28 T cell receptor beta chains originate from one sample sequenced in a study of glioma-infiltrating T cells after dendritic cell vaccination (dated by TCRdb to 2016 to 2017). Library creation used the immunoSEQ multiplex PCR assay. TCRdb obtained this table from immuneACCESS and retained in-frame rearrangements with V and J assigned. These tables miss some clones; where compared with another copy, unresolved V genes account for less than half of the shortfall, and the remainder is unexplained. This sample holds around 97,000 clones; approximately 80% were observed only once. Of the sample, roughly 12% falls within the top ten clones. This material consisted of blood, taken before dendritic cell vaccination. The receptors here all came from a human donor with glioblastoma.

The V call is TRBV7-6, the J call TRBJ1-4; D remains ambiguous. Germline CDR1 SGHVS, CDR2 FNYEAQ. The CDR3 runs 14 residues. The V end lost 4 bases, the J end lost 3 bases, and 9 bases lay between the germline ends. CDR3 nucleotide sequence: TGTGCCAGCAGCTCTAGAAGGTCTAATGAAAAACTGTTTTTT. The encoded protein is CASSSRRSNEKLFF.

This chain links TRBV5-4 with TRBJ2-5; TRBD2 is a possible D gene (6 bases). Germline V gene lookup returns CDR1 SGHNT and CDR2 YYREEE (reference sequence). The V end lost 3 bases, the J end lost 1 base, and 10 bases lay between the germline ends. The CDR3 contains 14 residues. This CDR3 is CASSWTGSQETQYF. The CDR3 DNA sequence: TGTGCCAGCAGCTGGACCGGGAGCCAAGAGACCCAGTACTTC.

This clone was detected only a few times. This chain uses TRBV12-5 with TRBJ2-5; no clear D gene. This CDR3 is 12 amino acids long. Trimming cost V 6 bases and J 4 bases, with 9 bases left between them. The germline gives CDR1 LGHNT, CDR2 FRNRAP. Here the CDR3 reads CASGPRGETQYF. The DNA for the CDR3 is TGTGCTAGTGGACCGAGAGGAGAGACCCAGTACTTC.

CDR3 bases: TGTGCCAGCAGCTTAAGGGGGGTGGACAGGGTCACAGATACGCAGTATTTT. Amino acids: CASSLRGVDRVTDTQYF. V is TRBV11-2 and J is TRBJ2-3; 8 nucleotides line up with TRBD1. The CDR3 length is 17 residues. The V gene's germline CDR1 is SGHAT and CDR2 FQNNGV. Unmatched junction bases numbered 9, after V lost 2 bases and J lost 2 bases.

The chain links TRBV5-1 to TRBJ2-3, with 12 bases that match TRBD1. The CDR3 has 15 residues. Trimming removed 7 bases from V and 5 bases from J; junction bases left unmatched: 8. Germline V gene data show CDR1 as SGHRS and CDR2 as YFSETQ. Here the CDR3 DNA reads TGCGCCAGCGCCCCGGGACAGGGGGCGCTAGATACGCAGTATTTT. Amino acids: CASAPGQGALDTQYF. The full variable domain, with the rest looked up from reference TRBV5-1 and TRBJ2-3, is KAGVTQTPRYLIKTRGQQVTLSCSPISGHRSVSWYQQTPGQGLQFLFEYFSETQRNKGNFPGRFSGRQFSNSRSEMNVSTLELGDSALYLCASAPGQGALDTQYFGPGTRLTVL.

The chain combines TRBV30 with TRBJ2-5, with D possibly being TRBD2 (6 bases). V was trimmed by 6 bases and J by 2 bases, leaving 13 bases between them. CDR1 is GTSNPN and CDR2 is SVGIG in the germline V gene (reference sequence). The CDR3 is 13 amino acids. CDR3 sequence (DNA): TGTGCCTGCAATTGGGGAGGTCAAGAGACCCAGTACTTC. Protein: CACNWGGQETQYF.

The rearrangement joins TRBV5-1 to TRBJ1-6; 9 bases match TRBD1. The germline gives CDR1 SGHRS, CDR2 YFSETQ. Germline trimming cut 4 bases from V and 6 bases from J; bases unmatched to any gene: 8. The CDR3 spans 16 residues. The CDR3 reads CASSPAGTGFNSPLHF. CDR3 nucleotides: TGCGCCAGCAGCCCAGCCGGGACAGGGTTTAATTCACCCCTCCACTTT.

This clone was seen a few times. The CDR3 DNA reads TGTGCCAGAAGCTTTCCTAGCGGGGGGCACGGACTGAGAGAGACCCAGTACTTC. This codes for CARSFPSGGHGLRETQYF. This chain links TRBV5-3 with TRBJ2-5, with 11 positions matching TRBD2. TRBV5-3 is filed as an ORF, its function uncertain. The CDR3 runs 18 residues. V gave up 2 bases and J gave up 4 bases; unmatched junction bases: 13.

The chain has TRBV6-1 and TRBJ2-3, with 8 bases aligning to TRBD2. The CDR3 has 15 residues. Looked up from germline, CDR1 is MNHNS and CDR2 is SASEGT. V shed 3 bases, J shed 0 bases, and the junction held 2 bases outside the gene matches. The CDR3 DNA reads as TGTGCCAGCAGTGAGAGCGGGGGTAGCACAGATACGCAGTATTTT. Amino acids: CASSESGGSTDTQYF.

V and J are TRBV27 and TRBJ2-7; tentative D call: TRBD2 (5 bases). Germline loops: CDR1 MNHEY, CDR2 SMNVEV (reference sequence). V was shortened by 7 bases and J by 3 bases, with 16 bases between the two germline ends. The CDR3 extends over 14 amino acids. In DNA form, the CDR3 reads TGTGCCAGCATCTGGAGGAGGCTACTCTACGAGCAGTACTTC. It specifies CASIWRRLLYEQYF.

CDR3: CATPGARTGELFF. The DNA for the CDR3 is TGTGCCACCCCGGGAGCACGGACCGGGGAGCTGTTTTTT. The gene calls are TRBV5-4 and TRBJ2-2; D might be TRBD2 (6 bases). Trimming took off 9 bases at V and 5 bases at J, with 14 bases between the two ends. CDR1 and CDR2 from the germline V gene are SGHNT and YYREEE (reference sequence). The CDR3 runs to 13 residues.

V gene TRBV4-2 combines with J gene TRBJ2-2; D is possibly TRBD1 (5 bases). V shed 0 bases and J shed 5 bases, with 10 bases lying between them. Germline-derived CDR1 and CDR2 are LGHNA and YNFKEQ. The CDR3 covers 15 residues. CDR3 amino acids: CASSQERRGTGELFF. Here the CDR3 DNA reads TGTGCCAGCAGCCAAGAACGAAGGGGAACCGGGGAGCTGTTTTTT.

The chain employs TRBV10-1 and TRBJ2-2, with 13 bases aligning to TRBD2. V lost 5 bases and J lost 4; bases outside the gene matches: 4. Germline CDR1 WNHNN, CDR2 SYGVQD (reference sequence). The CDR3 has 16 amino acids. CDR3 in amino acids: CASSRTSGGSTGELFF. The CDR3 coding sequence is TGCGCCAGCAGTAGGACTAGCGGGGGAAGCACCGGGGAGCTGTTTTTT.

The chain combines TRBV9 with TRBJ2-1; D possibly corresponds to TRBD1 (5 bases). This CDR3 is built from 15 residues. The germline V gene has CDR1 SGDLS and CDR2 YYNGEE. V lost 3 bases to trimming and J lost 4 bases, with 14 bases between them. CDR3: CASSETARPYNEQFF. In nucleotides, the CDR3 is TGTGCCAGCAGCGAGACAGCCCGCCCTTACAATGAGCAGTTCTTC.

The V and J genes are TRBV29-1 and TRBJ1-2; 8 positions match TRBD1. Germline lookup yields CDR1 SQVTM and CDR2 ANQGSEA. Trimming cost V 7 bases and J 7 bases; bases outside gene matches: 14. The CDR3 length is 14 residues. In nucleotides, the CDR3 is TGCAGCGGGGCCGGTGGACAGGGTGTCGGTGGCTACACCTTC. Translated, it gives CSGAGGQGVGGYTF. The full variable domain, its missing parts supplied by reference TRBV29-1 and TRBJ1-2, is SAVISQKPSRDICQRGTSLTIQCQVDSQVTMMFWYRQQPGQSLTLIATANQGSEATYESGFVIDKFPISRPNLTFSTLTVSNMSPEDSSIYLCSGAGGQGVGGYTFGSGTRLTVV.

CDR3 protein: CASSRMGIQETQYF. The CDR3 DNA follows: TGTGCCAGCAGCCGCATGGGCATCCAAGAGACCCAGTACTTC. V and J are TRBV7-2 and TRBJ2-5; the D is unclear. The CDR3 runs to 14 residues. From germline, CDR1 is SGHTA and CDR2 FQGNSA. Trimming left V 5 bases short and J 1 base short, with 11 bases between.

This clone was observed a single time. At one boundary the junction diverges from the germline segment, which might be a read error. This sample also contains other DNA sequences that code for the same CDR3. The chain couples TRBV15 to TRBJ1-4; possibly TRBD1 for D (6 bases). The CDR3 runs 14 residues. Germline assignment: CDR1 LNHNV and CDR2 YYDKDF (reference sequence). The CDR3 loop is CATSGTGTREKLFF. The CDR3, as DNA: TGTGCCACCAGCGGAACCGGGACACGCGAAAAGCTGTTTTTT.

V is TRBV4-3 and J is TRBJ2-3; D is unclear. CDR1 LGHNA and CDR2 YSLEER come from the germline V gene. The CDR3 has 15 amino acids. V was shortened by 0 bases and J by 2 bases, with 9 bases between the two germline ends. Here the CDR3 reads CASSQDGRHTDTQYF. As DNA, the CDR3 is TGCGCCAGCAGCCAAGATGGCAGACACACAGATACGCAGTATTTT.

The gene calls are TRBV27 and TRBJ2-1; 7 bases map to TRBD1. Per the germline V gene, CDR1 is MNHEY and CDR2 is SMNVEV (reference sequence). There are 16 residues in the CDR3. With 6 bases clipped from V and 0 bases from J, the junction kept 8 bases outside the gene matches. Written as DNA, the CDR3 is TGTGCCAGCAGCTCACGACAGGGTAGCTCCTACAATGAGCAGTTCTTC. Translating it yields CASSSRQGSSYNEQFF.

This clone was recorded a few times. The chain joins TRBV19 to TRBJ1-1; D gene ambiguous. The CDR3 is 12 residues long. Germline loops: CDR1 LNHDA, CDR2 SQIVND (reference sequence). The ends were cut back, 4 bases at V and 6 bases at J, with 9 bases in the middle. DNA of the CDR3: TGTGCCAGTAGTACGGTGGTCTCTGAAGCTTTCTTT. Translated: CASSTVVSEAFF.

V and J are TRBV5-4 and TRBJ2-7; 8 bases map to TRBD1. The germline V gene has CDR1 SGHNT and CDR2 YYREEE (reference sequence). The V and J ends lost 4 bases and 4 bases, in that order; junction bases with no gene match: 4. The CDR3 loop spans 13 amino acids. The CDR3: CASSNDRGYEQYF. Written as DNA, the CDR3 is TGTGCCAGCAGCAACGACAGGGGATACGAGCAGTACTTC.

CDR3 nucleotides: TGTGCTAGTGGTTTGTTTGGAGGGAGAGCCTTGAACACTGAAGCTTTCTTT. This translates into CASGLFGGRALNTEAFF. The chain joins TRBV12-5 to TRBJ1-1; no clear D gene. There are 17 residues in the CDR3. Germline lookup yields CDR1 LGHNT and CDR2 FRNRAP. The V gene lost 2 bases and the J gene lost 0 bases, with 16 bases spanning the gap.

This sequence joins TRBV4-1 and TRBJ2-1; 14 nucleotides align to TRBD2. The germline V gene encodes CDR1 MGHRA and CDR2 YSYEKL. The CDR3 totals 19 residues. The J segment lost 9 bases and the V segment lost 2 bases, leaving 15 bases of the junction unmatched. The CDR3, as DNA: TGCGCCAGCAGCCAACGACTAGCGGGGGGGCCTTTATCTTTCGGTGAGCAGTTCTTC. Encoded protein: CASSQRLAGGPLSFGEQFF.

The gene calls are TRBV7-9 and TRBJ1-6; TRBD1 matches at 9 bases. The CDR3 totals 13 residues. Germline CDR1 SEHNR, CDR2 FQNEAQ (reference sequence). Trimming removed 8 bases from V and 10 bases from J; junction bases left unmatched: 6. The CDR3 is CASRPGQGSPLHF. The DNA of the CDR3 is TGTGCCAGCCGCCCGGGACAGGGATCACCCCTCCACTTT.

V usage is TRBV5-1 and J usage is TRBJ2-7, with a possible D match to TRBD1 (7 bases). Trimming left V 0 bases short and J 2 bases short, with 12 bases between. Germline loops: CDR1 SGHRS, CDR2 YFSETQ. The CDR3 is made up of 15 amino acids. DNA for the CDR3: TGCGCCAGCAGCTTGGGAACAGGGGAGGCCTACGAGCAGTACTTC. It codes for CASSLGTGEAYEQYF.

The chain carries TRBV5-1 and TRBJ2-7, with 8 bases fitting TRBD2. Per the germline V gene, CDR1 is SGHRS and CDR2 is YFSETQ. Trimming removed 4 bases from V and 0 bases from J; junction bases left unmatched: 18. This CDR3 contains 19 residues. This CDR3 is CASSVLGAGGTSSSYEQYF. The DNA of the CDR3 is TGCGCCAGCAGCGTCCTTGGGGCGGGGGGCACAAGCAGCTCCTACGAGCAGTACTTC.

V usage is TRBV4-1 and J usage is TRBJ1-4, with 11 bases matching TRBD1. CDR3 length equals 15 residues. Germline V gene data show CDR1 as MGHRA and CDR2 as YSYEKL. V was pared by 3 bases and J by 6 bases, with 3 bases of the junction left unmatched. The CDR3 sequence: CASSHPGQGDEKLFF. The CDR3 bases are TGCGCCAGCAGCCACCCGGGACAGGGGGATGAAAAACTGTTTTTT.

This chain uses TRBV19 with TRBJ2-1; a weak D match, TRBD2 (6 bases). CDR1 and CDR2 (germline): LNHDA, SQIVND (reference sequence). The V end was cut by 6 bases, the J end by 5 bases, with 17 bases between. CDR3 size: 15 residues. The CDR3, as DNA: TGTGCCAGTAGCCCGGGGGTGGGTCGCAACAATGAGCAGTTCTTC. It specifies CASSPGVGRNNEQFF. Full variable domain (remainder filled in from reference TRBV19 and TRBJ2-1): DGGITQSPKYLFRKEGQNVTLSCEQNLNHDAMYWYRQDPGQGLRLIYYSQIVNDFQKGDIAEGYSVSREKKESFPLTVTSAQKNPTAFYLCASSPGVGRNNEQFFGPGTRLTVL.